The 10 T cell receptor beta chains reported below all come from one sample, sequenced in a study of spatial heterogeneity in lung cancer (dated by TCRdb to about 2019). These receptors have no known antigen. Points the paper makes about the study in general: The number of expanded intratumoral alpha and beta TCRs correlated with the tumor nonsynonymous mutation count.

Library preparation employed 5' RACE. Sequencing used a NextSeq 500. In TCRdb, the public reads were trimmed at Q25 with fastp and aligned with MiXCR, with productive beta chains retained. Each CDR3 protein gets just one entry, which takes the most common genes and DNA from the rows behind it. The sample table lists approximately 11,000 distinct CDR3 sequences, approximately 8% of them with a count of one. Of the sample, 22% falls within the top ten clones. Per the publication, the time point label means: sample taken at primary tumor resection. Sequenced material: lung tumor tissue, taken at surgery. Receptor source: a female donor with early-stage non-small cell lung cancer.

This clonotype is classed as medium-sized. This beta chain turned up in a library designed for alpha chains; as an off-target read, its abundance says little. This chain uses TRBV18 with TRBJ2-7; D is possibly TRBD1 (6 bases). CDR3 length: 13 amino acids. CDR1 and CDR2 from the germline V gene are KGHSH and LQKENI. V gave up 2 bases and J gave up 8 bases, with 13 bases separating them. The chain's CDR3 is CASSPKWDTQQYF. Written as DNA, the CDR3 is TGTGCCAGCTCACCAAAGTGGGACACCCAGCAGTACTTC.

This clonotype was counted many times. This beta chain is a stray read from a library made for alpha chains; its abundance is not meaningful. The chain joins TRBV24-1 to TRBJ2-3; the D gene is possibly TRBD1 (5 bases). Trimming took 4 bases from V and 4 from J, leaving 11 bases between them. This CDR3 region has 14 residues. Per germline, CDR1 KGHDR and CDR2 SFDVKD. CDR3 residues: CATSEGVGPDTQYF. The CDR3 DNA follows: TGTGCCACCAGTGAAGGGGTAGGGCCAGATACGCAGTATTTT.

This clonotype showed up many times. This beta chain was picked up by a library intended for alpha chains and is off target, so its count carries little meaning. The chain links TRBV11-2 to TRBJ2-5; no reliable D call. CDR1 and CDR2 from the germline V gene are SGHAT and FQNNGV. This CDR3 comprises 11 residues. Deletions cut 0 bases from V and 5 bases from J, with 1 base between. CDR3 DNA sequence: TGTGCCAGCAGCTTAGAGGAGACCCAGTACTTC. This sequence encodes CASSLEETQYF.

This clonotype has at least ten counts. This beta chain is a stray sequence in a library constructed for alpha chains; its clone size is not meaningful. The chain combines TRBV6-5 with TRBJ1-2, with D perhaps TRBD1 (5 bases). The CDR3 loop spans 14 amino acids. From germline, CDR1 is MNHEY and CDR2 SVGAGI. V lost 0 bases and J 8 bases, leaving 13 bases between the germline ends. This CDR3 reads CASSYSTGAGGYTF. Here the CDR3 DNA reads TGTGCCAGCAGTTACTCGACTGGGGCAGGGGGCTACACCTTC.

By share, this clonotype ranks as medium-sized. Because this beta chain is a stray read in a library intended to capture alpha chains, its abundance should not be given much weight. The chain couples TRBV3-1 to TRBJ1-5; TRBD1 aligns across 9 bases. Trimming took 6 bases from V and 7 from J; bases not matched to a gene: 10. The CDR3 loop spans 15 amino acids. Germline-derived CDR1 and CDR2 are LGHDT and YNNKEL (reference sequence). The CDR3 sequence: CASSPTGGEGQPQHF. As DNA, the CDR3 is TGTGCCAGCAGTCCGACAGGGGGAGAGGGCCAGCCCCAGCATTTT. Variable domain in full (rest from reference TRBV3-1 and TRBJ1-5): DTAVSQTPKYLVTQMGNDKSIKCEQNLGHDTMYWYKQDSKKFLKIMFSYNNKELIINETVPNRFSPKSPDKAHLNLHINSLELGDSAVYFCASSPTGGEGQPQHFGDGTRLSIL.

This clonotype was found many times. In a library made to pick up alpha chains, this beta chain is a stray read with a size that means little. CDR3 loop: CASSSTGTGGELFF. CDR3 DNA: TGCGCCAGCAGCTCCACGGGGACAGGCGGGGAGCTGTTTTTT. This chain links TRBV5-1 with TRBJ2-2; 8 nucleotides agree with TRBD1. The V segment lost 3 bases and the J segment 7 bases; nucleotides outside the gene matches: 5. CDR3 length: 14 residues. CDR1 and CDR2 (germline): SGHRS, YFSETQ.

There are many counts of this clonotype. The size of this beta chain means little, since it is a stray read in a library made for alpha chains. This sequence joins TRBV25-1 and TRBJ1-2; D may be TRBD1 (5 bases). Trimming pared 7 bases from V and 4 bases from J, leaving 16 bases between. Germline assignment: CDR1 MGHDK and CDR2 SYGVNS. The CDR3 runs to 14 residues. CDR3 protein: CASTPSGRAYGYTF. The CDR3 nucleotides are TGTGCCAGCACCCCCTCGGGCAGGGCCTATGGCTACACCTTC.

Comments on this clonotype: Mismatch with germline at one junction end may stem from a read error. This beta chain was picked up by a library intended for alpha chains and is off target, so its count carries little meaning. CDR3 residues: CAWSPGGIYVYTF. DNA of the CDR3: TGTGCCTGGAGTCCGGGGGGCATCTATGTCTACACCTTC. J is TRBJ1-2 and V is TRBV30; the D gene is possibly TRBD1 (6 bases). From germline, CDR1 is GTSNPN and CDR2 SVGIG (reference sequence). The CDR3 consists of 13 residues.

This clonotype was found many times. This beta chain was picked up by a library intended for alpha chains and is off target, so its count carries little meaning. The chain is built from TRBV6-1 and TRBJ2-5; 7 bases map to TRBD2. V shed 6 bases, J shed 5 bases, and the junction held 12 bases outside the gene matches. The CDR3 spans 15 residues. The V gene's germline CDR1 is MNHNS and CDR2 SASEGT. This CDR3 reads CASREVAGSGETQYF. In DNA, the CDR3 is TGTGCCAGCAGAGAGGTAGCGGGTAGCGGGGAGACCCAGTACTTC.

This clonotype appeared many times. With the library built for alpha chains, this beta chain is off target and its frequency is not meaningful. The chain is built from TRBV3-1 and TRBJ2-1; 10 nucleotides line up with TRBD2. Germline-derived CDR1 and CDR2 are LGHDT and YNNKEL (reference sequence). The length of the CDR3 is 15 residues. Trimming cost V 2 bases and J 5 bases; bases outside gene matches: 3. Here the CDR3 reads CASSQLAGANNEQFF. The DNA of the CDR3 is TGTGCCAGCAGCCAACTAGCGGGGGCCAACAATGAGCAGTTCTTC.